The clone carrying this T cell receptor (beta chain) was counted only a few times. Its antigen is unknown. The data belong to a study of human T cells and chemical hapten exposure. Study observations and caveats: Healthy individuals' immune responses may differ from those of donors, who had alopecia.

The time point is: pre-sensitization, week 0. The treatment is: therapeutic diphenylcyclopropenone sensitization with weekly scalp DPC. One entry per CDR3 protein results from TCRdb running MiXCR on the RACE reads. The table includes roughly 40,000 distinct CDR3 sequences, approximately 13% detected once. This receptor was obtained from a woman in her twenties or thirties with alopecia areata. Some clones in this sample may be carry-over from other donors' samples. Material: whole blood, obtained in connection with sensitization to the hapten diphenylcyclopropenone (DPC).

This chain's CDR3 is CASSPSQGAGEQYF. The CDR3 coding sequence is TGTGCCAGCTCACCATCGCAGGGGGCGGGGGAGCAGTACTTC. V and J are TRBV18 and TRBJ2-7; TRBD1 matches 8 bases. The CDR3 is 14 amino acids. The germline V gene has CDR1 KGHSH and CDR2 LQKENI. V lost 2 bases to trimming and J lost 7 bases; unmatched junction nucleotides: 7.